This T cell receptor (beta chain) originates from a study of T cell responses to AZD1222 COVID-19 vaccine. Study conclusions and caveats: Repertoire sampling was restricted to post-peak T cell response timepoints. Spike-specific TCR depth and breadth grew after two AZD1222 doses. Only five or six AZD1222 recipients were seropositive at baseline.

This table comes from immunoSEQ multiplex PCR, and its TCRdb copy is limited to in-frame clones, with some not included. The table includes about 63,000 clones, around 86% detected once. In regard to this clone: What it binds is not known.

Looked up from germline, CDR1 is SGHNT and CDR2 is YYREEE (reference sequence). V gave up 6 bases and J gave up 8 bases; unmatched junction bases: 7. The CDR3 has 14 amino acids. This sample comprised peripheral blood, obtained on day 0 of AZD1222 vaccination. This sequence joins TRBV5-4 and TRBJ1-6; 8 bases are a match to TRBD1. The origin of this receptor is an adult in good health. CDR3 nucleotides: TGTGCCAGCACTTATGACAGGGGCCATTCACCCCTCCACTTT. Protein sequence: CASTYDRGHSPLHF.